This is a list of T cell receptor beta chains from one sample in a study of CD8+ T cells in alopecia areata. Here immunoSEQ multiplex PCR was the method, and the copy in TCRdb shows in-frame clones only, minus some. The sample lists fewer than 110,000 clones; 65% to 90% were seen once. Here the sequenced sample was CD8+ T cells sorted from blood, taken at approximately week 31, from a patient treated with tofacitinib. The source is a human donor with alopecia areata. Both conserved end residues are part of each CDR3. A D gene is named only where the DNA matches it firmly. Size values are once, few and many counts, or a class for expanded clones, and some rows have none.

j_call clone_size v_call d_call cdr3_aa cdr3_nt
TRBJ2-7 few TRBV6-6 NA CASSYSLTGDNHF TGTGCCAGCAGTTACTCGTTAACGGGAGACAACCACTTC
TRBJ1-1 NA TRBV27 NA CASSSSPNTEAFF TGTGCCAGCAGTTCCTCACCGAACACTGAAGCTTTCTTT
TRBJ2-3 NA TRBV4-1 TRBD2 CASSRLAGETDTQYF TGCGCCAGCAGCCGCCTAGCGGGAGAGACAGATACGCAGTATTTT
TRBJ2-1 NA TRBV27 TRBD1 CASSFGQGRYNEQFF TGTGCCAGCAGTTTCGGACAGGGAAGGTACAATGAGCAGTTCTTC
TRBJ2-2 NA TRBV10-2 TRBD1 CASAAGTGGFGELFF TGCGCCAGCGCGGCCGGGACAGGGGGCTTCGGGGAGCTGTTTTTT
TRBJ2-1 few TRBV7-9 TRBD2 CASSDGLAGVGHEQFF TGTGCCAGCAGCGACGGACTAGCGGGAGTGGGCCATGAGCAGTTCTTC
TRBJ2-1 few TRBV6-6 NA CASSSEGVRYNEQFF TGTGCCAGCAGTTCCGAAGGGGTTCGCTACAATGAGCAGTTCTTC
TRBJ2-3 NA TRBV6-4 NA CASSDGDTDTQYF TGTGCCAGCAGTGACGGCGACACAGATACGCAGTATTTT
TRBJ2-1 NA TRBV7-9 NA CASSLDWDEQFF TGTGCCAGCAGCTTAGACTGGGATGAGCAGTTCTTC
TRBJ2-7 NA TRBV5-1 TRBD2 CASSSSSGAPTSSVNF TGCGCCAGCAGTTCGTCTAGCGGGGCTCCTACGAGCAGTGTTAACTTC
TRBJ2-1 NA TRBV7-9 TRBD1 CASSEDRGLLDEQFF TGTGCCAGCAGCGAAGACAGGGGGTTGCTGGATGAGCAGTTCTTC
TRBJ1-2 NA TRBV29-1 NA CSVEVRDGYTF TGCAGCGTTGAGGTCAGGGATGGCTACACCTTC
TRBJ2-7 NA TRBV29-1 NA CSVTIDSYEQYF TGCAGCGTTACTATAGACAGCTACGAGCAGTACTTC
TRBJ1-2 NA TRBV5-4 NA CASSGTDPSNYGYTF TGTGCCAGCAGCGGGACTGATCCTTCTAACTATGGCTACACCTTC
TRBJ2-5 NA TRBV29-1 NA CSVTEGTQYF TGCAGCGTGACGGAAGGGACCCAGTACTTC
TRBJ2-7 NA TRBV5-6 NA CASSWRFSYEQYF TGTGCCAGCAGCTGGAGGTTCAGCTACGAGCAGTACTTC
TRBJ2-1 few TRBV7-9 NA CASSPRVPEAYNEQFF TGTGCCAGCAGCCCAAGGGTCCCCGAGGCCTACAATGAGCAGTTCTTC
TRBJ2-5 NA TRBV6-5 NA CASSGGEVVTQYF TGTGCCAGCAGTGGCGGTGAGGTTGTGACCCAGTACTTC
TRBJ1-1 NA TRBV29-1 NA CSVLRLNTEAFF TGCAGCGTTTTACGATTGAACACTGAAGCTTTCTTT
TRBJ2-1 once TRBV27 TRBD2 CASSFGSGGNEQFF TGTGCCAGCAGTTTCGGTAGCGGGGGTAATGAGCAGTTCTTC
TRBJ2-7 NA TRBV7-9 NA CASSLEDYEQYF TGTGCCAGCAGCTTAGAGGACTACGAGCAGTACTTC
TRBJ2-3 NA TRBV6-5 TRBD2 CASSPTSGADTQYF TGTGCCAGCAGCCCGACTAGCGGAGCAGATACGCAGTATTTT
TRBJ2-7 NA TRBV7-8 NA CASSLGQEYEQYF TGTGCCAGCAGCTTAGGGCAAGAGTACGAGCAGTACTTC
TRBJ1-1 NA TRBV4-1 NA CASSQRGGTEAFF TGCGCCAGCAGCCAAAGAGGGGGAACTGAAGCTTTCTTT
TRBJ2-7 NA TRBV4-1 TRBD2 CASSHTGLAGDSYEQYF TGCGCCAGCAGCCATACAGGACTAGCGGGAGATTCCTACGAGCAGTACTTC
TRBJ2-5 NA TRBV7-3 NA CASSSSPGVKETQYF TGTGCCAGCAGCTCTTCGCCAGGGGTCAAAGAGACCCAGTACTTC
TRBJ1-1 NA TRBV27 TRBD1 CASSAHGTGRMNTEAFF TGTGCCAGCAGTGCCCACGGGACAGGGCGAATGAACACTGAAGCTTTCTTT
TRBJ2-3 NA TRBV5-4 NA CASSLVADTQYF TGTGCCAGCAGCTTGGTGGCAGATACGCAGTATTTT
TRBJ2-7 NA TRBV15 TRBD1 CATSIWTGRPYEQYF TGTGCCACCAGCATCTGGACAGGGAGACCCTACGAGCAGTACTTC
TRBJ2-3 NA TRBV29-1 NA CSVGLTSTDTQYF TGCAGCGTTGGTCTTACTAGCACAGATACGCAGTATTTT
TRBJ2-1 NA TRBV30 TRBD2 CAWSESGAEQFF TGTGCCTGGAGTGAGAGCGGGGCTGAGCAGTTCTTC
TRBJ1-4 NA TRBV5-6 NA CASSLSNNEKLFF TGTGCCAGCAGCTTGTCAAATAATGAAAAACTGTTTTTT
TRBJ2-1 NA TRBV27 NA CASSLGPLAYNEQFF TGTGCCAGCAGTTTAGGGCCCTTGGCCTACAATGAGCAGTTCTTC
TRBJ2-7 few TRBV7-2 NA CASSITGTYGTYEQYF TGTGCCAGCAGCATTACCGGGACCTATGGAACCTACGAGCAGTACTTC
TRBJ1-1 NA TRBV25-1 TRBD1 CASKVGGGSTEAFF TGTGCCAGCAAGGTAGGGGGCGGGAGCACTGAAGCTTTCTTT
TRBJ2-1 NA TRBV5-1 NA CASSLGLKEAVLYNEQFF TGCGCCAGCAGCTTGGGTCTTAAGGAGGCGGTACTATACAATGAGCAGTTCTTC
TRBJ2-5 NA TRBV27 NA CASSLSTGAGETQYF TGTGCCAGCAGTTTATCGACGGGGGCGGGAGAGACCCAGTACTTC
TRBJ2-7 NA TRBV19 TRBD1 CASRQGIGEQYF TGTGCCAGTCGACAGGGAATCGGCGAGCAGTACTTC
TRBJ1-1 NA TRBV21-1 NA CASSLLNLDRGLVLNTEAFF TGTGCCAGCAGCCTCTTAAATTTGGACAGGGGGCTTGTTTTGAACACTGAAGCTTTCTTT
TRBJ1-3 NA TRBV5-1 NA CASSLESRQAAPGNTIYF TGCGCCAGCAGCTTGGAATCCCGACAGGCCGCCCCTGGAAACACCATATATTTT